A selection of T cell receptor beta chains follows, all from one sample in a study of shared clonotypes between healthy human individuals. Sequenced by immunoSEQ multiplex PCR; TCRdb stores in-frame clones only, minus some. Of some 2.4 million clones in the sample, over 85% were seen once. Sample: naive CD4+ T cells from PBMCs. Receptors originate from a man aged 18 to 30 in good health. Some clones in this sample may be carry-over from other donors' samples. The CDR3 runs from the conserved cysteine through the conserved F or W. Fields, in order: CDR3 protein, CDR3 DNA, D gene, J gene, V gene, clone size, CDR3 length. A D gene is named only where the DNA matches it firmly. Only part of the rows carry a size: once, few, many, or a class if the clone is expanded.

CDR3aa: CASSQAGRSYEQYF
CDR3nt: TGTGCCAGCAGCCAAGCGGGCCGGTCCTACGAGCAGTACTTC
d_gene: -
j_gene: TRBJ2-7
v_gene: TRBV28
abundance: -
len: 14

CDR3aa: CASSFQTLDTQYF
CDR3nt: TGTGCCAGCAGCTTCCAGACTCTAGATACGCAGTATTTT
d_gene: -
j_gene: TRBJ2-3
v_gene: TRBV7-3
abundance: -
len: 13

CDR3aa: CASRQMNYRNTQYF
CDR3nt: TGTGCCAGCAGACAGATGAACTACCGCAATACGCAGTATTTT
d_gene: -
j_gene: TRBJ2-3
v_gene: TRBV7-2
abundance: -
len: 14

CDR3aa: CASSLEVAGYNEQFF
CDR3nt: TGTGCCAGCAGCTTAGAAGTGGCGGGGTACAATGAGCAGTTCTTC
d_gene: -
j_gene: TRBJ2-1
v_gene: TRBV7-3
abundance: -
len: 15

CDR3aa: CASSLQTGAPTDTQYF
CDR3nt: TGTGCCAGCTCACTGCAGACAGGGGCCCCCACAGATACGCAGTATTTT
d_gene: TRBD1
j_gene: TRBJ2-3
v_gene: TRBV18
abundance: -
len: 16

CDR3aa: CASSLVMGHTGELFF
CDR3nt: TGTGCCAGCAGCTTAGTGATGGGGCACACCGGGGAGCTGTTTTTT
d_gene: -
j_gene: TRBJ2-2
v_gene: TRBV11-2
abundance: once
len: 15

CDR3aa: CASSRGETQYF
CDR3nt: TGCGCCAGCAGTCGAGGAGAGACCCAGTACTTC
d_gene: -
j_gene: TRBJ2-5
v_gene: TRBV10-1
abundance: once
len: 11

CDR3aa: CASRTDLAGGPDTQYF
CDR3nt: TGTGCCAGCAGGACCGATCTAGCGGGAGGGCCAGATACGCAGTATTTT
d_gene: TRBD2
j_gene: TRBJ2-3
v_gene: TRBV2
abundance: -
len: 16

CDR3aa: CASSEIPSGELFF
CDR3nt: TGTGCCAGCAGTGAAATCCCCTCCGGGGAGCTGTTTTTT
d_gene: -
j_gene: TRBJ2-2
v_gene: TRBV2
abundance: -
len: 13

CDR3aa: CASSAAAANYGYTF
CDR3nt: TGTGCCAGTAGTGCGGCGGCAGCTAACTATGGCTACACCTTC
d_gene: -
j_gene: TRBJ1-2
v_gene: TRBV19
abundance: -
len: 14

CDR3aa: CASSLVRGSHEQFF
CDR3nt: TGCGCCAGCAGCTTGGTGAGGGGGAGCCATGAGCAGTTCTTC
d_gene: -
j_gene: TRBJ2-1
v_gene: TRBV5-1
abundance: -
len: 14

CDR3aa: CASSPQRGVGTEAFF
CDR3nt: TGTGCCAGCAGCCCCCAAAGAGGGGTCGGGACTGAAGCTTTCTTT
d_gene: -
j_gene: TRBJ1-1
v_gene: TRBV7-2
abundance: -
len: 15

CDR3aa: CASSVDFYGYTF
CDR3nt: TGTGCCAGCAGCGTGGACTTCTATGGCTACACCTTC
d_gene: -
j_gene: TRBJ1-2
v_gene: TRBV5-8
abundance: -
len: 12

CDR3aa: CASSDTWTGVFQPQHF
CDR3nt: TGTGCCAGCAGTGACACCTGGACAGGGGTTTTTCAGCCCCAGCATTTT
d_gene: TRBD1
j_gene: TRBJ1-5
v_gene: TRBV6-1
abundance: -
len: 16

CDR3aa: CASSYVGDGGGYTF
CDR3nt: TGTGCCAGCAGTTACGTCGGAGACGGGGGTGGCTACACCTTC
d_gene: -
j_gene: TRBJ1-2
v_gene: TRBV6-6
abundance: -
len: 14

CDR3aa: CASSLRQGWDRELFF
CDR3nt: TGTGCCAGCAGCCTAAGACAGGGGTGGGACCGGGAGCTGTTTTTT
d_gene: TRBD1
j_gene: TRBJ2-2
v_gene: TRBV13
abundance: -
len: 15